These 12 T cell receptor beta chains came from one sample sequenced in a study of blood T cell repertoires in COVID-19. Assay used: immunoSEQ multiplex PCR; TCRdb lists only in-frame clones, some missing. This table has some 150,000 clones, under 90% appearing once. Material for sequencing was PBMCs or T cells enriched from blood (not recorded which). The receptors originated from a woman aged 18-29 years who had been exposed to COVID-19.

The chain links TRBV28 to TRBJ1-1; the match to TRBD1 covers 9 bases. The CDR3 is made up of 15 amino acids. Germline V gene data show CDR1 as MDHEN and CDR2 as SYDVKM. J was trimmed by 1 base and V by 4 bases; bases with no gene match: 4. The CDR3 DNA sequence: TGTGCCAGCAGTTCAACAGGGGGCGCGAACACTGAAGCTTTCTTT. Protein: CASSSTGGANTEAFF.

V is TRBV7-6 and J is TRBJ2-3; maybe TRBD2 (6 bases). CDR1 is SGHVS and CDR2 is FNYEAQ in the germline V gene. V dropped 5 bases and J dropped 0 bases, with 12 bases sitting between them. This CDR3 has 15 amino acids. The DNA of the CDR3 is TGTGCCAGCAGCCTCGGACTACAGAGCACAGATACGCAGTATTTT. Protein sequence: CASSLGLQSTDTQYF.

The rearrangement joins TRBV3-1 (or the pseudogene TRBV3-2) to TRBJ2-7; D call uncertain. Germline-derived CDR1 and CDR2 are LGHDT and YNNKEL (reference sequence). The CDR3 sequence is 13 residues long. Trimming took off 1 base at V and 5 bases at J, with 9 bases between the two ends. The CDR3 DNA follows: TGTGCCAGCAGCCAAGTAGGCGGAAACGAGCAGTACTTC. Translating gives CASSQVGGNEQYF.

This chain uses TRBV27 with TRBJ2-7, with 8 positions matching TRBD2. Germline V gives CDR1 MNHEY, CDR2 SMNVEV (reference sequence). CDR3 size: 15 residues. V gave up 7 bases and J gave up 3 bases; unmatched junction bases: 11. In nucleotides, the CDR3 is TGTGCCAGCACTCCGTCGGGAGGGGTATTCTACGAGCAGTACTTC. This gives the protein CASTPSGGVFYEQYF.

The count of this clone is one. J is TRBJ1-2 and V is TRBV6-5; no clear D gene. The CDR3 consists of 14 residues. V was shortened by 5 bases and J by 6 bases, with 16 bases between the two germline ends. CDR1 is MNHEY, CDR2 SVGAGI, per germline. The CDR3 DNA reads TGTGCCAGCAGTCCCCCGGTCCCGAGGAATGGCTACACCTTC. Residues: CASSPPVPRNGYTF.

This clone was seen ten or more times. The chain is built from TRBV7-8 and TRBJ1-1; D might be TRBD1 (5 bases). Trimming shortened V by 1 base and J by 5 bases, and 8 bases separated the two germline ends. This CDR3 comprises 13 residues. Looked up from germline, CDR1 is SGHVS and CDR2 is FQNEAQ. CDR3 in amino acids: CASSLDGGTEAFF. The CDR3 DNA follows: TGTGCCAGCAGCTTAGATGGGGGGACTGAAGCTTTCTTT.

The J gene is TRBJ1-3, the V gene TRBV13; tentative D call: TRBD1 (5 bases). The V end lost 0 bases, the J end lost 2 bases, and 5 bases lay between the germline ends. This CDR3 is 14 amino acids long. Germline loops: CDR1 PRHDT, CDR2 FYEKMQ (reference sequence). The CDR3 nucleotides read TGTGCCAGCAGCTTAGGGGGGCCTGGAAACACCATATATTTT. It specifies CASSLGGPGNTIYF.

The CDR3 loop is CASSIRPGLQETQYF. For the CDR3, the DNA is TGTGCCAGCAGCATAAGACCGGGACTTCAAGAGACCCAGTACTTC. The chain joins TRBV11-2 to TRBJ2-5; perhaps TRBD2 as D (6 bases). V lost 5 bases to trimming and J lost 2 bases, with 15 bases between them. From germline, CDR1 is SGHAT and CDR2 FQNNGV. The CDR3 sequence is 15 residues long.

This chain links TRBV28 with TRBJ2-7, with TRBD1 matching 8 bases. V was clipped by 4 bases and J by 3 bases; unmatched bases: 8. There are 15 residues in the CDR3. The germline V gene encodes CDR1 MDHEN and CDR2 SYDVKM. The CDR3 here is CASSSAQGADYEQYF. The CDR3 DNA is TGTGCCAGCAGTTCAGCGCAGGGGGCGGACTACGAGCAGTACTTC.

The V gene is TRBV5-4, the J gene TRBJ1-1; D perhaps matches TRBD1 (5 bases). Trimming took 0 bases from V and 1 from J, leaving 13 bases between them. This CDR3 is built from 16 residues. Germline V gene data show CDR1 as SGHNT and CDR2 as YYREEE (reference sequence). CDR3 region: CASSLDNRIRNTEAFF. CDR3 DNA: TGTGCCAGCAGCTTGGATAACAGGATCAGGAACACTGAAGCTTTCTTT. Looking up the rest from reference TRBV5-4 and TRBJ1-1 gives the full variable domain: ETGVTQSPTHLIKTRGQQVTLRCSSQSGHNTVSWYQQALGQGPQFIFQYYREEENGRGNFPPRFSGLQFPNYSSELNVNALELDDSALYLCASSLDNRIRNTEAFFGQGTRLTVV.

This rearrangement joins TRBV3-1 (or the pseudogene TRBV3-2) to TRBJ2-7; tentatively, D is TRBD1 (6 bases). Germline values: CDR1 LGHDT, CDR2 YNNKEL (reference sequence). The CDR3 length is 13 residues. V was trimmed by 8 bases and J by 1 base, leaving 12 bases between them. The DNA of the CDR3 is TGTGCCAGCGAGGCCAGGGGATCCTACGAGCAGTACTTC. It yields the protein CASEARGSYEQYF.

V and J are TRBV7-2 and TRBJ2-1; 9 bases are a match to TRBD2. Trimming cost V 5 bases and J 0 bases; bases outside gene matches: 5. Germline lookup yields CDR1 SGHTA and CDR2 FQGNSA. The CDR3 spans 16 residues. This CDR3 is CASSPSGGSSYNEQFF. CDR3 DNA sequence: TGTGCCAGCAGCCCCAGCGGGGGGAGCTCCTACAATGAGCAGTTCTTC.